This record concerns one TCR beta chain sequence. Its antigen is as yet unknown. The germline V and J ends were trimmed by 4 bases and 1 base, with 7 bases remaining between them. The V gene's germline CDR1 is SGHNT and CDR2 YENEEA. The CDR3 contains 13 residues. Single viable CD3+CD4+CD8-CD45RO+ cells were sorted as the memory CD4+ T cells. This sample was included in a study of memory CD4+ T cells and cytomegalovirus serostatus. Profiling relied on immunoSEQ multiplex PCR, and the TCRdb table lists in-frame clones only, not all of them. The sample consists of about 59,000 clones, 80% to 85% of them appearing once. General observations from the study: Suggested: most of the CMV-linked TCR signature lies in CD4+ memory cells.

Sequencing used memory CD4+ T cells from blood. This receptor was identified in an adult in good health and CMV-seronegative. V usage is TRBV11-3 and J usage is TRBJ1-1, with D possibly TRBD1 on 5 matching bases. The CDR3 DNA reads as TGTGCCAGCAGCTCAAGGGGGAACACTGAAGCTTTCTTT. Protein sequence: CASSSRGNTEAFF.